The T cell receptor beta chain under discussion was sequenced for a study of response to subunit inactivated influenza vaccine. General observations from the study: Each seasonal influenza vaccination, the authors suggested, recruits few new T cells.

V was trimmed by 3 bases and J by 4 bases, leaving 9 bases between them. Per the germline V gene, CDR1 is SGHTA and CDR2 is FQGNSA. This CDR3 is 13 amino acids long. As for this clonotype: What it binds is not known.

Each CDR3 protein gets one entry after TCRdb re-called the RT-PCR reads with MiXCR. Of about 620,000 distinct CDR3 sequences listed, around 11% are singletons. The TCR sequence derives from a middle-aged man who received an inactivated influenza vaccine. Sequenced material: PBMCs from blood, taken on the day of vaccination. The genes are TRBV7-2 and TRBJ1-2; D is unresolved. DNA of the CDR3: TGTGCCAGCAGCTTTGGGCAGGTCTATGGCTACACCTTC. Its protein is CASSFGQVYGYTF. The full variable domain, its missing parts supplied by reference TRBV7-2 and TRBJ1-2, is GAGVSQSPSNKVTEKGKDVELRCDPISGHTALYWYRQSLGQGLEFLIYFQGNSAPDKSGLPSDRFSAERTGGSVSTLTIQRTQQEDSAVYLCASSFGQVYGYTFGSGTRLTVV.